The 6 T cell receptor beta chains below come from one sample, sequenced in a study of shared clonotypes between healthy human individuals. The naive CD8 fraction comprised CD45RO-negative cells positively selected for CCR7 and excluded terminally differentiated effector memory CD45RA+ cells. Assay: immunoSEQ multiplex PCR; the TCRdb copy retains only in-frame clones and omits some. The sample contains about 2,100,000 clones, about 92% of which appear only once. Material for sequencing was naive CD8+ T cells from PBMCs. The receptors were gathered from a man between 18 and 35 years old in good health. Some clones in this sample may be carry-over from other donors' samples.

A word on this clone: This sample also contains other DNA sequences that code for the same CDR3. The rearrangement joins TRBV4-1 to TRBJ2-7; 9 bases map to TRBD1. V shed 0 bases, J shed 5 bases, and the junction held 5 bases outside the gene matches. The V gene's germline CDR1 is MGHRA and CDR2 YSYEKL. CDR3 size: 15 residues. The CDR3 is CASSQEGQGIHEQYF. The CDR3 nucleotides read TGCGCCAGCAGCCAAGAGGGACAGGGTATCCACGAGCAGTACTTC.

This clone occurred once. This chain links TRBV23-1 with TRBJ2-7; 12 nucleotides agree with TRBD2. TRBV23-1 is an ORF for which the function is uncertain. The CDR3 is made up of 15 amino acids. After removal of 4 bases from V and 5 bases from J, the junction contained 6 bases not matched to a gene. The CDR3 sequence is CASSLLAGGPNEQYF. CDR3 coding DNA: TGCGCCAGCAGTCTGCTAGCGGGAGGGCCCAACGAGCAGTACTTC.

This clone was observed once. The chain couples TRBV19 to TRBJ1-2, with TRBD1 identical over 9 bases. CDR1 and CDR2 (germline): LNHDA, SQIVND (reference sequence). This CDR3 region has 16 residues. V shed 5 bases, J shed 1 base, and the junction held 8 bases outside the gene matches. CDR3 loop: CASSQTGGDFNYGYTF. The CDR3 DNA is TGTGCCAGTAGTCAAACAGGGGGCGACTTTAACTATGGCTACACCTTC.

The chain employs TRBV5-1 and TRBJ2-3; 8 nucleotides line up with TRBD2. Germline loops: CDR1 SGHRS, CDR2 YFSETQ. With V trimmed by 4 bases and J by 0 bases, 7 bases remained unmatched. This CDR3 is built from 16 residues. CDR3 residues: CASSARTSRSTDTQYF. The DNA of the CDR3 is TGCGCCAGCAGCGCCCGGACTAGCCGCAGCACAGATACGCAGTATTTT.

The chain carries TRBV5-1 and TRBJ2-7; 8 nucleotides match TRBD1. Germline V CDR1 and CDR2: SGHRS, YFSETQ. The CDR3 sequence is 16 residues long. The V segment lost 4 bases and the J segment 4 bases; nucleotides outside the gene matches: 13. CDR3 bases: TGCGCCAGCAGCCCTGGACAGGGTGCTTTAGGGTACGAGCAGTACTTC. It encodes CASSPGQGALGYEQYF.

There are a few counts of this clone. The chain uses TRBV28 and TRBJ1-1; possibly TRBD1 for D (5 bases). Germline values: CDR1 MDHEN, CDR2 SYDVKM. V lost 3 bases and J 0 bases, leaving 11 bases between the germline ends. This CDR3 has 15 residues. This CDR3 is CASSFEQGLNTEAFF. CDR3 sequence (DNA): TGTGCCAGCAGTTTTGAGCAGGGCCTGAACACTGAAGCTTTCTTT.